The 6 T cell receptor beta chains below come from one sample, sequenced in a study of blood T cell repertoires in COVID-19. Clones were read by immunoSEQ multiplex PCR, and TCRdb kept only the in-frame ones, dropping some. The sample lists roughly 280,000 clones, about 85% seen once, with less than 4.5% in the top ten. The specimen sequenced was peripheral blood. The receptors stem from a man younger than 30 with active or convalescent COVID-19.

This clone was observed once. The chain uses TRBV10-2 and TRBJ1-3; D is ambiguous. V was clipped by 8 bases and J by 0 bases, with 5 bases between them. The CDR3 sequence is 12 residues long. Germline-derived CDR1 and CDR2 are WSHSY and SAAADI. The CDR3 DNA follows: TGCGCCAGCCTCCTCTCTGGAAACACCATATATTTT. As protein: CASLLSGNTIYF.

A few counts support this clone. The chain couples TRBV29-1 to TRBJ2-7, with TRBD2 matching over 9 bases. This CDR3 has 14 amino acids. V trimming: 6 bases; J trimming: 4 bases; junction bases outside the gene matches: 10. From germline, CDR1 is SQVTM and CDR2 ANQGSEA. CDR3 sequence (DNA): TGCAGCGTAGATATAGCGGGGGATAATTACGAGCAGTACTTC. Its protein product is CSVDIAGDNYEQYF.

This clone was recorded once. The V gene is TRBV30, the J gene TRBJ2-3; 8 nucleotides match TRBD2. Germline CDR1 GTSNPN, CDR2 SVGIG (reference sequence). This CDR3 region has 14 residues. Germline trimming cut 3 bases from V and 3 bases from J; bases unmatched to any gene: 5. The CDR3 sequence is CAWRSGRRTDTQYF. The DNA for the CDR3 is TGTGCCTGGAGAAGCGGGAGAAGAACAGATACGCAGTATTTT.

The count of this clone is one. The CDR3 protein is CASSLGLGNEQYF. CDR3 DNA sequence: TGTGCCAGCAGCTTAGGCCTAGGCAACGAGCAGTACTTC. The chain employs TRBV11-2 and TRBJ2-7; D uncertain. The CDR3 sequence is 13 residues long. Germline lookup yields CDR1 SGHAT and CDR2 FQNNGV. Trimming took off 1 base at V and 5 bases at J, with 9 bases between the two ends.

This chain links TRBV3-1 (or the pseudogene TRBV3-2) with TRBJ2-5; 11 nucleotides agree with TRBD2. Germline CDR1 reads LGHDT; CDR2 reads YNNKEL (reference sequence). This CDR3 has 17 residues. V lost 3 bases to trimming and J lost 4 bases; unmatched junction nucleotides: 10. The CDR3 bases are TGTGCCAGCAGCCAGGATATTAGCGGGGGGGCCCGAGAGACCCAGTACTTC. Translated, it gives CASSQDISGGARETQYF.

The genes are TRBV19 and TRBJ2-1; 7 positions agree with TRBD2. Germline CDR1 reads LNHDA; CDR2 reads SQIVND (reference sequence). The CDR3 has 15 residues. Germline trimming cut 7 bases from V and 4 bases from J; bases unmatched to any gene: 10. CDR3 DNA: TGTGCCAGTAACGGGGACTACAAAGGTTACAATGAGCAGTTCTTC. This encodes CASNGDYKGYNEQFF.